This TCR beta chain was sequenced for a study of T-cell memory formation after mild COVID-19. Notes on the study in general: Some clones that responded turned up in pre-infection memory, which suggests that cross-reactive memory joined in.

Sample barcodes and UMIs were carried by the TCR alpha and TCR beta cDNA libraries that 5'RACE generated with constant-segment primers. TCRdb ran MiXCR on the 5' RACE reads and lists one entry per CDR3 protein. The top ten hold about 23% of the sample, which has 190,000 or so distinct CDR3 sequences, about a fifth seen once. A note on this clonotype: Its antigen is undetermined.

V shed 2 bases and J 4 bases; nucleotides not matched to a gene: 8. Germline V lookup: CDR1 DFQATT, CDR2 SNEGSKA (reference sequence). This CDR3 is built from 16 residues. The sequence was obtained from an adult woman who had mild COVID-19 (a few samples of this study predate the infection). Cell type and time point are not known. The sequencing sample was made of PBMCs or a T cell subset sorted from them (not recorded which). The chain recombines TRBV20-1 with TRBJ2-5; 12 nucleotides align to TRBD2. CDR3 sequence: CSARRLAGGWAETQYF. CDR3 in DNA: TGCAGTGCTAGAAGGCTAGCGGGAGGGTGGGCAGAGACCCAGTACTTC.